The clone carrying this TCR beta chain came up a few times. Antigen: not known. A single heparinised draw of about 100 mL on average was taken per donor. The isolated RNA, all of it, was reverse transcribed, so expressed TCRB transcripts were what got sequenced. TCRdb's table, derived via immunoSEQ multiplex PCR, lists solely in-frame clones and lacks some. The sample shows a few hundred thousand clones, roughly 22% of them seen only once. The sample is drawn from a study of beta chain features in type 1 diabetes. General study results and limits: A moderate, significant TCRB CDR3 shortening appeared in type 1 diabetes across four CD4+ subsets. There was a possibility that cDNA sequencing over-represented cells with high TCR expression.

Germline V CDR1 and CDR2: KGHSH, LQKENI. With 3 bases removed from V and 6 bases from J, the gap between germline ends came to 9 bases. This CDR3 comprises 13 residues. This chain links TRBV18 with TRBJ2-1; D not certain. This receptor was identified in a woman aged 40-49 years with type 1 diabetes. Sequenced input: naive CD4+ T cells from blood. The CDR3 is CASSPNNVNEQFF. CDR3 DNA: TGTGCCAGCTCACCGAACAACGTCAATGAGCAGTTCTTC. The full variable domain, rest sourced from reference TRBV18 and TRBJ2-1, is NAGVMQNPRHLVRRRGQEARLRCSPMKGHSHVYWYRQLPEEGLKFMVYLQKENIIDESGMPKERFSAEFPKEGPSILRIQQVVRGDSAAYFCASSPNNVNEQFFGPGTRLTVL.